Each of the 10 T cell receptor beta chains below was sequenced from the same sample in a study of T cell repertoires in cytomegalovirus infection. Each CDR3 protein gets one entry after TCRdb re-called the reads with MiXCR. The sample contains some 700,000 distinct CDR3 sequences, roughly 35% of which appear only once. The specimen sequenced was PBMCs. These receptors all stem from a human donor in good health (CMV status not recorded). Some clones in this sample may be carry-over from other donors' samples.

This clonotype was picked up a small number of times. J is TRBJ2-5 and V is TRBV11-2, with D perhaps TRBD2 (6 bases). The CDR3 is 15 residues long. V was cut by 3 bases and J by 5 bases, with 16 bases left in between. Germline V CDR1 and CDR2: SGHAT, FQNNGV. CDR3 sequence (DNA): TGTGCCAGCAGCTTGGCCGGGAGCGGGTGGGAGACCCAGTACTTC. Its translation: CASSLAGSGWETQYF.

This rearrangement joins TRBV27 to TRBJ1-6; no clear D. This CDR3 spans 16 amino acids. V lost 10 bases to trimming and J lost 0 bases, with 16 bases between them. CDR1 and CDR2 (germline): MNHEY, SMNVEV (reference sequence). CDR3 loop: CATRDNYSSYNSPLHF. Here the CDR3 DNA reads TGTGCCACAAGGGATAATTATAGCTCCTATAATTCACCCCTCCACTTT.

There are a few counts of this clonotype. The chain is built from TRBV6-1 and TRBJ2-7, with 7 bases lining up with TRBD1. The CDR3 runs to 15 residues. Germline trimming cut 6 bases from V and 5 bases from J; bases unmatched to any gene: 13. Germline V lookup: CDR1 MNHNS, CDR2 SASEGT. CDR3 in amino acids: CASRGDNQGGHEQYF. The CDR3 region has the DNA TGTGCCAGCAGAGGGGATAATCAAGGGGGCCACGAGCAGTACTTC.

Concerning this clonotype: A much larger clone differs by one base, so this may be a read error. This chain connects TRBV7-9 to TRBJ2-1; tentatively, D is TRBD2 (6 bases). CDR1 and CDR2 from the germline V gene are SEHNR and FQNEAQ (reference sequence). This CDR3 comprises 12 residues. CDR3: CACSLRRDTQFF. CDR3 DNA: TGTGCCTGCAGCTTGCGGCGGGATACGCAGTTCTTC. The variable domain in full, with the rest retrieved from reference TRBV7-9 and TRBJ2-1, is DTGVSQNPRHKITKRGQNVTFRCDPISEHNRLYWYRQTLGQGPEFLTYFQNEAQLEKSRLLSDRFSAERPKGSFSTLEIQRTEQGDSAMYLCACSLRRDTQFFGPGTRLTVL.

This clonotype was seen ten or more times. The chain couples TRBV7-8 to TRBJ1-5; the match to TRBD1 covers 10 bases. The CDR3 runs to 17 residues. Germline lookup yields CDR1 SGHVS and CDR2 FQNEAQ. J was trimmed by 5 bases and V by 0 bases; bases with no gene match: 7. The CDR3 is CASSLAKWTGGDQPQHF. CDR3 DNA sequence: TGTGCCAGCAGCTTAGCAAAGTGGACAGGGGGAGATCAGCCCCAGCATTTT.

The chain has TRBV5-6 and TRBJ1-2; tentative D call: TRBD1 (6 bases). The germline CDR1 and CDR2 sequences are SGHDT and YYEEEE. CDR3 length: 14 residues. V lost 1 base to trimming and J lost 3 bases, with 10 bases between them. The CDR3 here is CASSLSPGDYGYTF. CDR3 nucleotides: TGTGCCAGCAGCTTGTCTCCAGGGGACTATGGCTACACCTTC.

This clonotype was seen at least ten times. The J gene is TRBJ1-1, the V gene TRBV7-8; 9 nucleotides line up with TRBD1. The V segment lost 1 base and the J segment 5 bases; nucleotides outside the gene matches: 2. The CDR3 consists of 14 residues. Germline CDR1 is SGHVS and CDR2 is FQNEAQ. CDR3 in amino acids: CASSLGGQGTEAFF. The CDR3 coding sequence is TGTGCCAGCAGCTTAGGGGGACAGGGTACTGAAGCTTTCTTT.

The chain joins TRBV28 to TRBJ2-7, with D possibly matching TRBD1 (5 bases). The CDR3 is 13 amino acids. V was pared by 3 bases and J by 6 bases, with 12 bases between. CDR1 MDHEN and CDR2 SYDVKM come from the germline V gene. The CDR3 sequence: CASSLTVPTEQYF. CDR3 DNA sequence: TGTGCCAGCAGTTTGACAGTACCGACCGAGCAGTACTTC.

V usage is TRBV20-1 and J usage is TRBJ2-3, with TRBD1 identical over 9 bases. Germline V gene data show CDR1 as DFQATT and CDR2 as SNEGSKA (reference sequence). V dropped 3 bases and J dropped 2; count of bases not matched to a gene: 6. The CDR3 sequence is 15 residues long. DNA for the CDR3: TGCAGTGCTAGTCCTGGGACAGGGCTCACAGATACGCAGTATTTT. This translates into CSASPGTGLTDTQYF.

This clonotype came up many times. V is TRBV7-2 and J is TRBJ2-1; D is perhaps TRBD2 (6 bases). The CDR3 contains 15 residues. Trimming stripped 5 bases from V and 2 bases from J, with 13 bases between. From germline, CDR1 is SGHTA and CDR2 FQGNSA. The CDR3 region has the DNA TGTGCCAGCAGCCCAGACGGGGGACCCTACAATGAGCAGTTCTTC. Translated, it gives CASSPDGGPYNEQFF.